Following are 10 T cell receptor beta chains from one sample sequenced in a study of blood T cell repertoires in COVID-19. Assay used: immunoSEQ multiplex PCR; TCRdb lists only in-frame clones, some missing. The repertoire holds about 40,000 clones, with roughly 89% as singletons. Sequencing was done on a sample of peripheral blood. These TCRs come from a human donor in a cohort sampled during active COVID-19.

The chain employs TRBV3-1 (or the pseudogene TRBV3-2) and TRBJ1-2; no reliable D call. Germline loops: CDR1 LGHDT, CDR2 YNNKEL (reference sequence). Trimming removed 0 bases at V and 8 bases at J, with 4 bases between. This CDR3 is 11 amino acids long. The CDR3 sequence is CASSQERGYTF. In DNA, the CDR3 is TGTGCCAGCAGCCAAGAGAGGGGCTACACCTTC.

The chain joins TRBV21-1 to TRBJ1-6; the D call of TRBD1 is as the table states it, not checked on the DNA. TRBV21-1 is given as a pseudogene. This CDR3 spans 13 amino acids. CDR3 sequence: CASSPRQNSPLHF. In DNA, the CDR3 is TGTGCCAGCAGCCCCAGGCAGAATTCACCCCTCCACTTT.

This clone was seen a single time. CDR3 region: CASSFRAGAIVYEQYF. The CDR3 nucleotides are TGTGCCAGCAGCTTTCGGGCGGGGGCCATAGTTTACGAGCAGTACTTC. The J gene is TRBJ2-7, the V gene TRBV7-2; possibly TRBD2 for D (7 bases). The CDR3 extends over 16 amino acids. V was shortened by 3 bases and J by 4 bases, with 19 bases between the two germline ends. CDR1 and CDR2 (germline): SGHTA, FQGNSA.

This chain connects TRBV7-2 to TRBJ2-7, with a weak D call TRBD1 (5 bases). The germline gives CDR1 SGHTA, CDR2 FQGNSA. V lost 1 base to trimming and J lost 3 bases, with 7 bases between them. The CDR3 has 13 residues. In DNA, the CDR3 is TGTGCCAGCAGCTTAGAGGGGCGCTACGAGCAGTACTTC. Protein product: CASSLEGRYEQYF.

The J gene is TRBJ2-7, the V gene TRBV6-2 or TRBV6-3; 7 bases fit TRBD1. The CDR3 consists of 17 residues. The V gene end was trimmed by 2 bases and the J gene end by 1 base; junction bases not matched to a gene: 11. CDR1 is MNHEY and CDR2 is SVGEGT in the germline V gene. The CDR3 sequence is CASSYDREKMRSYEQYF. Written as DNA, the CDR3 is TGTGCCAGCAGTTACGACAGGGAAAAGATGAGATCCTACGAGCAGTACTTC.

In nucleotides, the CDR3 is TGTGCCAGCAGGACCCTCAGGGGCCTGAACACTGAAGCTTTCTTT. It translates to CASRTLRGLNTEAFF. The V and J genes are TRBV11-2 and TRBJ1-1; the D gene is possibly TRBD1 (6 bases). Trimming cost V 6 bases and J 0 bases, with 14 bases left between them. The germline gives CDR1 SGHAT, CDR2 FQNNGV. This CDR3 region has 15 residues.

This sequence joins TRBV20-1 and TRBJ2-7; weak D call: TRBD1 (6 bases). The CDR3 covers 11 residues. Looked up from germline, CDR1 is DFQATT and CDR2 is SNEGSKA (reference sequence). The V gene lost 7 bases and the J gene lost 4 bases, with 11 bases spanning the gap. CDR3 amino acids: CSVGQIYEQYF. CDR3 coding DNA: TGCAGTGTAGGACAGATATACGAGCAGTACTTC.

The chain uses TRBV6-7 and TRBJ2-7, with D perhaps matching TRBD2 (6 bases). TRBV6-7 is reported as an ORF; its role is uncertain. The V and J ends lost 5 bases and 2 bases respectively, with 25 bases between them. The CDR3 has 18 residues. For the CDR3, the DNA is TGTGCCAGCAGTCCACCGGGGGTAGGGCCCAAAATCCCCTACGAGCAGTACTTC. This gives the protein CASSPPGVGPKIPYEQYF.

The chain recombines TRBV7-9 with TRBJ2-3; TRBD1 agrees at 9 bases. J lost 6 bases, V lost 5 bases, and 15 bases had no gene match. CDR1 is SEHNR, CDR2 FQNEAQ, per germline (reference sequence). This CDR3 comprises 17 residues. The CDR3 here is CASSPSGQGVYADTQYF. CDR3 bases: TGTGCCAGCAGCCCATCGGGACAGGGAGTGTACGCGGATACGCAGTATTTT.

The rearrangement links TRBV3-1 (or the pseudogene TRBV3-2) to TRBJ2-7, with 8 bases fitting TRBD1. The V and J ends lost 5 bases and 3 bases, in that order; junction bases with no gene match: 27. The CDR3 spans 21 residues. From germline, CDR1 is LGHDT and CDR2 YNNKEL (reference sequence). CDR3 protein: CASSSTDFRDRPSRSRYEQYF. The DNA of the CDR3 is TGTGCCAGCAGCAGCACGGACTTCCGGGACAGGCCTAGTCGGTCTCGCTACGAGCAGTACTTC.